What follows are 22 T cell receptor beta chains derived from one specimen sequenced in a study of blood T cell repertoires in COVID-19. The data were produced by immunoSEQ multiplex PCR, yet TCRdb's version contains in-frame clones alone and is incomplete. This table holds about 50,000 clones, roughly 85% found once. Sequenced material: peripheral blood. These TCRs come from a man in his 60s with acute or convalescent COVID-19.

The genes are TRBV28 and TRBJ1-1; perhaps TRBD1 as D (5 bases). Per germline, CDR1 MDHEN and CDR2 SYDVKM. The CDR3 is 14 residues long. Trimming left V 7 bases short and J 4 bases short, with 16 bases between. The CDR3 nucleotides are TGTGCCAGCAAGGGAGGACAATGGGGCACTGAAGCTTTCTTT. It translates to CASKGGQWGTEAFF.

J is TRBJ1-2 and V is TRBV7-3; 8 bases align to TRBD1. CDR1 SGHTA and CDR2 FQGTGA come from the germline V gene. The CDR3 length is 15 residues. The V gene end was trimmed by 5 bases and the J gene end by 8 bases; junction bases not matched to a gene: 13. CDR3 sequence (DNA): TGTGCCAGCAGCCTTTTCCACGGGACAGGTGGAGGCTACACCTTC. It specifies CASSLFHGTGGGYTF.

The V and J genes are TRBV27 and TRBJ2-7; 8 nucleotides line up with TRBD1. J was trimmed by 3 bases and V by 4 bases; bases with no gene match: 5. Germline lookup yields CDR1 MNHEY and CDR2 SMNVEV (reference sequence). The CDR3 sequence is 14 residues long. The CDR3 DNA reads as TGTGCCAGCAGTTCAGGGGGCAGGCTCTACGAGCAGTACTTC. It encodes CASSSGGRLYEQYF.

The V and J genes are TRBV19 and TRBJ2-3; the D gene is possibly TRBD2 (6 bases). Germline values: CDR1 LNHDA, CDR2 SQIVND (reference sequence). Trimming shortened V by 4 bases and J by 3 bases, and 20 bases separated the two germline ends. The CDR3 runs to 17 residues. CDR3 DNA: TGTGCCAGTAGTACCCAAAGACTAGTTCTGGAAACAGATACGCAGTATTTT. Translating it yields CASSTQRLVLETDTQYF.

The chain carries TRBV28 and TRBJ1-5; the match to TRBD1 covers 9 bases. The length of the CDR3 is 15 residues. The ends lost 5 bases at V and 4 bases at J; junction bases unmatched: 6. Germline values: CDR1 MDHEN, CDR2 SYDVKM. The CDR3 nucleotides are TGTGCCAGCAGTACACAGGGGGCCCCAAATCAGCCCCAGCATTTT. It encodes CASSTQGAPNQPQHF.

This clone has a single count. In DNA, the CDR3 is TGCAGTGCTAGTCATAACTCGCAAGAGACCCAGTACTTC. Translating it yields CSASHNSQETQYF. The V and J genes are TRBV20-1 and TRBJ2-5; unclear D gene. Deletions cut 3 bases from V and 2 bases from J, with 10 bases between. The germline gives CDR1 DFQATT, CDR2 SNEGSKA (reference sequence). The length of the CDR3 is 13 residues.

This clone has more than one count but fewer than ten. This chain uses TRBV5-1 with TRBJ1-3, with D maybe TRBD1 (5 bases). V lost 4 bases to trimming and J lost 0 bases, with 17 bases between them. CDR3 length: 17 residues. CDR1 is SGHRS and CDR2 is YFSETQ in the germline V gene. The CDR3 sequence: CASSRRTGPYSGNTIYF. The CDR3 bases are TGCGCCAGCAGCAGGCGTACAGGCCCATACTCTGGAAACACCATATATTTT.

The chain carries TRBV19 and TRBJ1-2, with TRBD1 matching 7 bases. The CDR3 spans 13 residues. Trimming cost V 5 bases and J 4 bases; bases outside gene matches: 4. Germline CDR1 LNHDA, CDR2 SQIVND (reference sequence). CDR3 protein: CASSRTGLYGYTF. CDR3 coding DNA: TGTGCCAGTAGTCGGACAGGACTCTATGGCTACACCTTC.

The gene calls are TRBV6-5 and TRBJ2-3, with D maybe TRBD2 (5 bases). Trimming took 7 bases from V and 6 from J, leaving 8 bases between them. The CDR3 consists of 11 residues. Per germline, CDR1 MNHEY and CDR2 SVGAGI. The CDR3, as DNA: TGTGCCAGCAAGGCGGGCGATACGCAGTATTTT. It translates to CASKAGDTQYF.

This clone was picked up a small number of times. The V gene is TRBV7-3, the J gene TRBJ1-1; 10 bases line up with TRBD1. The CDR3 contains 13 residues. V was pared by 5 bases and J by 5 bases, with 2 bases of the junction left unmatched. Germline CDR1 is SGHTA and CDR2 is FQGTGA. For the CDR3, the DNA is TGTGCCAGCAGCCGACAGGGGGCAACTGAAGCTTTCTTT. This sequence encodes CASSRQGATEAFF.

The chain carries TRBV11-2 and TRBJ1-4, with D maybe TRBD1 (5 bases). V lost 2 bases, J lost 4 bases, and 17 bases lay in between. The CDR3 runs 17 residues. Germline CDR1 and CDR2: SGHAT and FQNNGV. The CDR3 nucleotides read TGTGCCAGCAGCTTACGGAGAAACCTGGGGGGTAATGAAAAACTGTTTTTT. Protein sequence: CASSLRRNLGGNEKLFF.

Regarding this clone: Other nucleotide sequences from this sample produce the same CDR3. This chain connects TRBV20-1 to TRBJ1-5; 10 nucleotides line up with TRBD1. Trimming at V came to 3 bases and at J to 5 bases, leaving 4 bases not matched to a gene. The germline gives CDR1 DFQATT, CDR2 SNEGSKA (reference sequence). CDR3 length: 14 residues. CDR3 nucleotides: TGCAGTGCTAGTCGACAGGGGGCCCATCAGCCCCAGCATTTT. It yields the protein CSASRQGAHQPQHF.

This clone was counted a single time. The chain links TRBV28 to TRBJ2-3; D is perhaps TRBD1 (5 bases). Per germline, CDR1 MDHEN and CDR2 SYDVKM. The CDR3 runs 15 residues. V was clipped by 6 bases and J by 2 bases, with 15 bases between them. CDR3 region: CASSNPRQNTDTQYF. Here the CDR3 DNA reads TGTGCCAGCAGCAACCCTCGACAGAACACAGATACGCAGTATTTT.

The rearrangement uses TRBV7-3 and TRBJ1-3; D is possibly TRBD1 (6 bases). In germline, CDR1 is SGHTA, CDR2 FQGTGA. V lost 5 bases and J lost 1, with 18 bases in between. This CDR3 is 17 amino acids long. The CDR3 DNA reads TGTGCCAGCAGCCCAAGAGGCATCCAGGGGTCTGGAAACACCATATATTTT. Translation gives CASSPRGIQGSGNTIYF.

The chain combines TRBV5-1 with TRBJ1-6; D may be TRBD1 (6 bases). V gave up 4 bases and J gave up 8 bases, with 13 bases separating them. The germline V gene encodes CDR1 SGHRS and CDR2 YFSETQ. The CDR3 is made up of 14 amino acids. The CDR3 bases are TGCGCCAGCAGCCTGACAGGTGGGGATTCACCCCTCCACTTT. Amino acid sequence: CASSLTGGDSPLHF.

This chain links TRBV5-1 with TRBJ2-5, with 8 bases fitting TRBD2. The germline CDR1 and CDR2 sequences are SGHRS and YFSETQ. CDR3 length equals 17 residues. The J segment lost 4 bases and the V segment lost 0 bases, leaving 11 bases of the junction unmatched. The chain's CDR3 is CASSLAPLRGAGETQYF. The DNA of the CDR3 is TGCGCCAGCAGCTTGGCCCCCTTGCGGGGGGCAGGAGAGACCCAGTACTTC.

The V gene is TRBV6-4, the J gene TRBJ2-2; TRBD1 matches 8 bases. The CDR3 consists of 14 residues. The germline CDR1 and CDR2 sequences are MRHNA and SNTAGT. V was clipped by 6 bases and J by 2 bases; unmatched bases: 2. CDR3 sequence reads: CASRTGENTGELFF. The DNA of the CDR3 is TGTGCCAGCAGGACAGGGGAAAACACCGGGGAGCTGTTTTTT.

The CDR3 reads CASSVTGEGGGYTF. The CDR3 DNA reads as TGCGCCAGCAGTGTTACAGGGGAAGGCGGTGGCTACACCTTC. The genes are TRBV5-1 and TRBJ1-2; 7 nucleotides line up with TRBD1. V trimming: 5 bases; J trimming: 7 bases; junction bases outside the gene matches: 11. This CDR3 contains 14 residues. Germline CDR1 is SGHRS and CDR2 is YFSETQ.

The rearrangement uses TRBV30 and TRBJ1-1; 11 positions agree with TRBD1. This CDR3 comprises 14 residues. Per germline, CDR1 GTSNPN and CDR2 SVGIG (reference sequence). Trimming at V came to 1 base and at J to 7 bases, leaving 5 bases not matched to a gene. This CDR3 is CAWSGGQGVVEAFF. CDR3 coding DNA: TGTGCCTGGAGTGGGGGACAGGGGGTGGTTGAAGCTTTCTTT.

V usage is TRBV18 and J usage is TRBJ1-5; 9 positions agree with TRBD1. The junction had 4 bases not matched to a gene; V was cut back by 2 bases and J by 2 bases. Germline assignment: CDR1 KGHSH and CDR2 LQKENI. This CDR3 is built from 16 residues. In nucleotides, the CDR3 is TGTGCCAGCTCACCAGGGACAGGGAAAGGCAATCAGCCCCAGCATTTT. Its translation: CASSPGTGKGNQPQHF.

This chain connects TRBV24-1 to TRBJ2-3, with D possibly TRBD2 on 5 matching bases. Trimming removed 5 bases at V and 0 bases at J, with 11 bases between. This CDR3 region has 15 residues. CDR1 is KGHDR and CDR2 is SFDVKD in the germline V gene. Written as DNA, the CDR3 is TGTGCCACCAGTGGCGGCGGAGGTAGCACAGATACGCAGTATTTT. Protein product: CATSGGGGSTDTQYF.

This chain links TRBV28 with TRBJ1-3; TRBD1 matches 7 bases. With 6 bases clipped from V and 4 bases from J, the junction kept 9 bases outside the gene matches. The CDR3 spans 15 residues. Germline CDR1 MDHEN, CDR2 SYDVKM. Here the CDR3 reads CASRAQGTWGNTIYF. CDR3 DNA: TGTGCCAGCAGAGCACAGGGGACCTGGGGAAACACCATATATTTT.